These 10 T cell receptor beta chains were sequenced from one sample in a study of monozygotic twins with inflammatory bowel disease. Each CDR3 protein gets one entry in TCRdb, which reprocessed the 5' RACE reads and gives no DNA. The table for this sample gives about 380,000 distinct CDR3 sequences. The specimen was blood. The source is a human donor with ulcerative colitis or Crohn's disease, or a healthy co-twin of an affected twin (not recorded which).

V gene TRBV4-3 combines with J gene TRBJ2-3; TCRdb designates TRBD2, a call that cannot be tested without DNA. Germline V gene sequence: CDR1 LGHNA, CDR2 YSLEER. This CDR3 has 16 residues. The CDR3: CASSPQLAGITDTQYF.

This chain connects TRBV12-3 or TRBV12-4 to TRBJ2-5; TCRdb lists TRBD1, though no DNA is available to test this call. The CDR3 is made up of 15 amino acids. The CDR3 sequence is CASSPNERGVATQYF.

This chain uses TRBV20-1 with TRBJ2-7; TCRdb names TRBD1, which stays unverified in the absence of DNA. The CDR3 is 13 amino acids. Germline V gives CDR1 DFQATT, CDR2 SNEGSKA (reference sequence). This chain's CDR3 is CSAADRLAYEQYF.

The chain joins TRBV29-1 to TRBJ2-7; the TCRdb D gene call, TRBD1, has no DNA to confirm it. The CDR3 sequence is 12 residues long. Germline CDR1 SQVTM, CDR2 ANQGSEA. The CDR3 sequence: CSVSGGADEQYF.

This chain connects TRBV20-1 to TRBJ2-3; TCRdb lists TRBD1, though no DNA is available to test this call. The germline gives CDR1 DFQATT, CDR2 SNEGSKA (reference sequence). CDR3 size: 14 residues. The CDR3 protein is CSARPPGHTDTQYF.

This chain's CDR3 is CASSLPRNSPLHF. The chain links TRBV7-9 to TRBJ1-6. The CDR3 is 13 residues long. CDR1 is SEHNR and CDR2 is FQNEAQ in the germline V gene (reference sequence).

CDR3: CASSNTGTSGGDSYEQYF. V and J are TRBV11-1 and TRBJ2-7; TCRdb returns TRBD2, unconfirmable since there is no DNA. The CDR3 loop spans 18 amino acids. The germline V gene has CDR1 SGHAT and CDR2 FQDESV (reference sequence).

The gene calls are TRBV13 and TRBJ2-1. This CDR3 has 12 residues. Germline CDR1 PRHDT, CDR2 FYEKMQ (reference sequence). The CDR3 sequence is CASSLEKIEQFF.

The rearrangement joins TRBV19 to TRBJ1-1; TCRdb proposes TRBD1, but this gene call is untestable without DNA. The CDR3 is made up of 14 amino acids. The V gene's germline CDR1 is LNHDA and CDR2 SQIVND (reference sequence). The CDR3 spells CASRQGTGNTEAFF.

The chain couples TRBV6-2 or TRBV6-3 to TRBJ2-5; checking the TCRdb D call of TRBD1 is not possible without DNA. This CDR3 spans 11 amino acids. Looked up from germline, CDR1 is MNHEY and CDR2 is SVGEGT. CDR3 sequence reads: CASSYGAPQYF.